The clone carrying this T cell receptor (beta chain) was detected only a few times. Its antigen is unidentified. The data derive from a study of CD8+CD57+ T cells in acquired aplastic anemia. There are 13 residues in the CDR3. Germline V gene lookup returns CDR1 SGHDN and CDR2 FVKESK. V was pared by 6 bases and J by 5 bases, with 14 bases between. The sequenced patients had an expansion of CD8+CD57+ cells seen by flow cytometry. Every patient was diagnosed with severe acquired aplastic anemia. Study observations and caveats: Approximately 30 CD8+ CDR3 sequences were shared between patients and controls.

TCR beta VDJ and CDR3 profiles were obtained from a genomic DNA template. TCRdb itself ran the reads through MiXCR, one entry per CDR3 protein. The table includes just over 450,000 distinct CDR3 sequences, approximately 32% detected once. Material: sorted CD4+, CD8+, or CD8+CD57+ T cells (not recorded which) from PBMCs. This TCR was recovered from a human donor with aplastic anemia. V is TRBV14 and J is TRBJ2-7; the D gene is possibly TRBD1 (6 bases). CDR3 in DNA: TGTGCCAGCAGTCGGACAGAGGGACACGAGCAGTACTTC. Amino acid sequence: CASSRTEGHEQYF.